These 21 T cell receptor beta chains were all obtained from the same sample, sequenced in a study of identical twins. MiXCR was run by TCRdb on the 5' RACE reads, yielding one entry per CDR3 protein. The table has about 200,000 distinct CDR3 sequences, 6.5% to 8.5% seen once. The data also belong to a second study, concerning yellow fever vaccine responses in identical twins.

Material for sequencing was memory (CD45RO+) T cells sorted from blood. The receptors originated from a woman in her late teens or twenties in good health.

This chain joins TRBV7-9 and TRBJ2-3; 8 bases fit TRBD2. The junction had 9 bases not matched to a gene; V was cut back by 1 base and J by 6 bases. The germline gives CDR1 SEHNR, CDR2 FQNEAQ (reference sequence). The CDR3 is 16 amino acids. Here the CDR3 reads CASSLGGLATRDTQYF. In DNA form, the CDR3 reads TGTGCCAGCAGCTTAGGAGGACTAGCTACTAGGGATACGCAGTATTTT.

V usage is TRBV18 and J usage is TRBJ1-1; the D is unclear. Germline CDR1 is KGHSH and CDR2 is LQKENI. Trimming removed 3 bases from V and 0 bases from J, with 11 bases in between. The CDR3 loop spans 15 amino acids. CDR3 sequence: CASSPTGRMNTEAFF. DNA for the CDR3: TGTGCCAGCTCACCGACTGGCCGGATGAACACTGAAGCTTTCTTT.

The sample holds many counts of this clonotype. The chain has TRBV10-2 and TRBJ2-3, with D tentatively TRBD1 (5 bases). The CDR3 loop spans 14 amino acids. The V end was cut by 3 bases, the J end by 3 bases, with 10 bases between. Germline V CDR1 and CDR2: WSHSY, SAAADI. The CDR3 nucleotides read TGCGCCAGCAGTGACAAGGGGCTTACAGATACGCAGTATTTT. It specifies CASSDKGLTDTQYF.

This clonotype was seen many times. The CDR3 region has the DNA TGCGCCAGCAGCTTGAGGTCTAGCGGGATGACCGGGGAGCTGTTTTTT. Translation gives CASSLRSSGMTGELFF. The J gene is TRBJ2-2, the V gene TRBV5-1; 9 positions match TRBD2. In germline, CDR1 is SGHRS, CDR2 YFSETQ. This CDR3 has 16 amino acids. Trimming at V came to 1 base and at J to 5 bases, leaving 6 bases not matched to a gene. The full variable domain, completed using reference TRBV5-1 and TRBJ2-2, is KAGVTQTPRYLIKTRGQQVTLSCSPISGHRSVSWYQQTPGQGLQFLFEYFSETQRNKGNFPGRFSGRQFSNSRSEMNVSTLELGDSALYLCASSLRSSGMTGELFFGEGSRLTVL.

The table lists this clonotype with many counts. The V gene is TRBV11-2, the J gene TRBJ2-7; D is unclear. Germline CDR1 reads SGHAT; CDR2 reads FQNNGV. The CDR3 spans 15 residues. The V and J ends lost 1 base and 2 bases respectively, with 12 bases between them. In DNA, the CDR3 is TGTGCCAGCAGCTTAGGACCGACGGATACCTACGAGCAGTACTTC. Amino acids: CASSLGPTDTYEQYF.

This clonotype showed up just a few times. The chain joins TRBV12-3 or TRBV12-4 to TRBJ1-4, with 7 nucleotides matching TRBD1. The CDR3 length is 16 residues. With V trimmed by 6 bases and J by 5 bases, 12 bases remained unmatched. The CDR3 DNA follows: TGTGCCAGCAGCTCCATCGGACAGGCCTCCAATGAAAAACTGTTTTTT. Its translation is CASSSIGQASNEKLFF.

This chain uses TRBV7-9 with TRBJ2-1, with unresolved D. The V and J ends lost 1 base and 9 bases respectively, with 10 bases between them. The germline V gene has CDR1 SEHNR and CDR2 FQNEAQ (reference sequence). CDR3 length equals 13 residues. This CDR3 reads CASSLEVESEQFF. CDR3 coding DNA: TGTGCCAGCAGCTTAGAAGTGGAAAGTGAGCAGTTCTTC.

This clonotype was seen a handful of times. The CDR3 sequence is CASSPGGTWDEQYF. Written as DNA, the CDR3 is TGTGCCAGCAGCCCCGGCGGGACGTGGGACGAGCAGTACTTC. The chain uses TRBV5-6 and TRBJ2-7, with D possibly TRBD2 on 6 matching bases. CDR3 length: 14 residues. Trimming took off 4 bases at V and 5 bases at J, with 16 bases between the two ends. Germline V gene sequence: CDR1 SGHDT, CDR2 YYEEEE.

This clonotype was counted between two and nine times. The chain links TRBV12-3 or TRBV12-4 to TRBJ2-3, with TRBD2 matching over 15 bases. The V and J ends lost 5 bases and 3 bases, in that order; junction bases with no gene match: 6. The CDR3 runs 17 residues. The CDR3 reads CASSPGTSGRMTDTQYF. Written as DNA, the CDR3 is TGTGCCAGCAGTCCAGGGACTAGCGGGAGGATGACAGATACGCAGTATTTT.

The J gene is TRBJ2-5, the V gene TRBV6-1; TRBD1 or TRBD2 may be the D gene (7 bases each). Trimming left V 6 bases short and J 6 bases short, with 17 bases between. This CDR3 comprises 14 residues. Germline V gene data show CDR1 as MNHNS and CDR2 as SASEGT. CDR3 sequence: CASRPRQGGQTQYF. CDR3 sequence (DNA): TGTGCCAGCAGACCGAGACAGGGAGGGCAGACCCAGTACTTC.

The V gene is TRBV7-2, the J gene TRBJ2-5; no clear D. CDR1 SGHTA and CDR2 FQGNSA come from the germline V gene. The ends were cut back, 4 bases at V and 1 base at J, with 19 bases in the middle. The length of the CDR3 is 17 residues. The CDR3 nucleotides are TGTGCCAGCAGCTCTCGGATTAGAGGAATGGGCCAAGAGACCCAGTACTTC. Translated, it gives CASSSRIRGMGQETQYF.

The genes are TRBV6-6 and TRBJ2-7; 10 bases align to TRBD1. CDR1 is MNHNY and CDR2 is SVGAGI in the germline V gene (reference sequence). V was pared by 6 bases and J by 4 bases, with 3 bases of the junction left unmatched. The CDR3 covers 13 residues. This CDR3 reads CASRGDRGYEQYF. The CDR3 DNA reads TGTGCCAGCAGGGGGGACAGGGGATACGAGCAGTACTTC.

This clonotype showed up just a few times. The rearrangement links TRBV28 to TRBJ1-2; the match to TRBD1 covers 7 bases. This CDR3 has 14 residues. Trimming cost V 7 bases and J 9 bases; bases outside gene matches: 14. In germline, CDR1 is MDHEN, CDR2 SYDVKM. The CDR3 DNA is TGTGCCAGCATAGAAACAGGGACAGAGCAACGCTACACCTTC. Residues: CASIETGTEQRYTF.

The chain is built from TRBV10-3 and TRBJ2-7; 8 bases fit TRBD1. Trimming at V came to 3 bases and at J to 4 bases, leaving 2 bases not matched to a gene. Per germline, CDR1 ENHRY and CDR2 SYGVKD. The CDR3 runs to 13 residues. CDR3 residues: CAISDDRGYEQYF. In DNA form, the CDR3 reads TGTGCCATCAGTGACGACAGGGGATACGAGCAGTACTTC.

This clonotype was detected only a few times. The chain carries TRBV20-1 and TRBJ2-5, with D possibly called TRBD1 or TRBD2 (5 bases each). The ends were cut back, 3 bases at V and 5 bases at J, with 10 bases in the middle. In germline, CDR1 is DFQATT, CDR2 SNEGSKA (reference sequence). This CDR3 region has 12 residues. CDR3 sequence reads: CSASRWGETQYF. The CDR3 region has the DNA TGCAGTGCTAGTAGGTGGGGGGAGACCCAGTACTTC.

This clonotype was recorded a few times. Sequence at one end of the junction differs from germline and may be a read error. This chain links TRBV7-9 with TRBJ2-5; TRBD1 aligns across 8 bases. Germline lookup yields CDR1 SEHNR and CDR2 FQNEAQ (reference sequence). There are 15 residues in the CDR3. This CDR3 is CSSRGQTAPQETQYF. CDR3 DNA sequence: TGTTCCAGCAGGGGGCAGACAGCCCCCCAAGAGACCCAGTACTTC. The full variable domain, in which reference TRBV7-9 and TRBJ2-5 provide the parts outside the CDR3, is DTGVSQNPRHKITKRGQNVTFRCDPISEHNRLYWYRQTLGQGPEFLTYFQNEAQLEKSRLLSDRFSAERPKGSFSTLEIQRTEQGDSAMYLCSSRGQTAPQETQYFGPGTRLLVL.

This chain joins TRBV6-2 or TRBV6-3 and TRBJ2-1; D remains ambiguous. CDR3 length: 14 amino acids. Trimming shortened V by 3 bases and J by 4 bases, and 10 bases separated the two germline ends. CDR1 MNHEY and CDR2 SVGEGT come from the germline V gene. The CDR3 region is CASSYSTDYNEQFF. Here the CDR3 DNA reads TGTGCCAGCAGTTATTCAACCGATTACAATGAGCAGTTCTTC.

This clonotype was recorded at least ten times. This chain uses TRBV20-1 with TRBJ2-7; D gene ambiguous. The V end was cut by 3 bases, the J end by 0 bases, with 18 bases between. CDR3 length: 16 amino acids. CDR1 is DFQATT, CDR2 SNEGSKA, per germline (reference sequence). In nucleotides, the CDR3 is TGCAGTGCTAGTCCTCTCCACACGGCGGACTCCTACGAGCAGTACTTC. It codes for CSASPLHTADSYEQYF.

The J gene is TRBJ1-1, the V gene TRBV20-1; unclear D gene. This CDR3 has 12 residues. Trimming took off 5 bases at V and 0 bases at J, with 7 bases between the two ends. Per germline, CDR1 DFQATT and CDR2 SNEGSKA (reference sequence). The CDR3 spells CSAQGLNTEAFF. The CDR3 DNA reads TGCAGTGCTCAAGGTTTGAACACTGAAGCTTTCTTT.

This chain links TRBV7-2 with TRBJ2-7; tentative D call: TRBD1 (6 bases). The CDR3 spans 13 residues. Between the trimmed V and J ends, which lost 5 bases and 3 bases, there was a span of 11 bases. Germline V CDR1 and CDR2: SGHTA, FQGNSA. CDR3 amino acids: CASSRQDLYEQYF. CDR3 DNA: TGTGCCAGCAGCCGACAGGATCTCTACGAGCAGTACTTC.

The genes are TRBV12-3 or TRBV12-4 and TRBJ1-2, with 9 bases matching TRBD1. The CDR3 is made up of 16 amino acids. With V trimmed by 6 bases and J by 6 bases, 14 bases remained unmatched. The CDR3 nucleotides read TGTGCCAGCAGGGCCTTCCCCGGGACAGGGCACGATGGCTACACCTTC. Translated, it gives CASRAFPGTGHDGYTF.